The 28 T cell receptor beta chains below come from one sample, sequenced in a study of T cell repertoires in cytomegalovirus infection. No cognate antigen is known for these TCRs. TCRdb used MiXCR to reprocess the reads, holding one entry per CDR3 protein. Of 650,000 to 900,000 distinct CDR3 sequences in the sample, about 28% were seen once. The sequences come from cultured CD8+ T cells from PBMCs, collected from culture after CMV antigen stimulation. The receptors originated from a human donor in good health (CMV status not recorded). Some clones in this sample may be carry-over from other donors' samples.

There are a few counts of this clonotype. The rearrangement joins TRBV7-8 to TRBJ2-5; D ambiguous. The CDR3 runs to 10 residues. The germline gives CDR1 SGHVS, CDR2 FQNEAQ. The V gene lost 10 bases and the J gene lost 5 bases, with 8 bases spanning the gap. CDR3 coding DNA: TGTGCCACCCTTGGGGAGACCCAGTACTTC. It encodes CATLGETQYF.

Note on this clonotype: Its ends do not fully match the called genes, so a read error is possible. J is TRBJ1-2 and V is TRBV7-6; D remains unclear. This CDR3 has 15 residues. Per the germline V gene, CDR1 is SGHVS and CDR2 is FNYEAQ. The CDR3 DNA reads TGTGTCAGCCTGACTTTGACAACGGAAGGATATGGCTACACCTTC. Translated, it gives CVSLTLTTEGYGYTF.

The chain combines TRBV20-1 with TRBJ2-4; D perhaps matches TRBD1 (5 bases). With 6 bases removed from V and 5 bases from J, the gap between germline ends came to 23 bases. The germline V gene encodes CDR1 DFQATT and CDR2 SNEGSKA (reference sequence). The CDR3 totals 16 residues. The CDR3 here is CSAESRQLTWQNIQYF. The CDR3 DNA follows: TGCAGTGCCGAATCTAGACAGTTGACTTGGCAAAACATTCAGTACTTC.

The table lists this clonotype with a few counts. The chain links TRBV6-1 to TRBJ2-5, with TRBD2 matching over 7 bases. The CDR3 contains 17 residues. V dropped 6 bases and J dropped 0; count of bases not matched to a gene: 13. Looked up from germline, CDR1 is MNHNS and CDR2 is SASEGT. CDR3 in amino acids: CASRLVWDYSNQETQYF. The CDR3 region has the DNA TGTGCCAGCAGACTCGTCTGGGACTACTCGAACCAAGAGACCCAGTACTTC.

The CDR3 coding sequence is TGTGCCAGCAGCTTCGGGACTAGCGGGGGGGCTAGGAATGAGCAGTTCTTC. Its protein product is CASSFGTSGGARNEQFF. The chain is built from TRBV7-9 and TRBJ2-1; 16 bases fit TRBD2. Trimming cost V 3 bases and J 7 bases; bases outside gene matches: 6. CDR3 length equals 17 residues. Germline-derived CDR1 and CDR2 are SEHNR and FQNEAQ (reference sequence).

This clonotype was picked up many times. The chain recombines TRBV6-1 with TRBJ2-5; D possibly corresponds to TRBD1 (6 bases). Germline V lookup: CDR1 MNHNS, CDR2 SASEGT. V was pared by 4 bases and J by 2 bases, with 14 bases between. The CDR3 extends over 15 amino acids. The CDR3, as DNA: TGTGCCAGCAGTGGATCAGGACAGCTGCAAGAGACCCAGTACTTC. Translation gives CASSGSGQLQETQYF.

The sample holds a few counts of this clonotype. The chain employs TRBV19 and TRBJ1-1; D is uncertain. CDR1 and CDR2 (germline): LNHDA, SQIVND (reference sequence). V shed 3 bases and J shed 1 base, with 12 bases lying between them. CDR3 size: 15 residues. CDR3 sequence (DNA): TGTGCCAGTAGTATTGGACCGCTGGGGAACACTGAAGCTTTCTTT. Its translation: CASSIGPLGNTEAFF. The variable domain in full, with the rest retrieved from reference TRBV19 and TRBJ1-1, is DGGITQSPKYLFRKEGQNVTLSCEQNLNHDAMYWYRQDPGQGLRLIYYSQIVNDFQKGDIAEGYSVSREKKESFPLTVTSAQKNPTAFYLCASSIGPLGNTEAFFGQGTRLTVV.

This chain links TRBV27 with TRBJ2-1; no clear D gene. V lost 6 bases and J 6 bases, leaving 12 bases between the germline ends. Looked up from germline, CDR1 is MNHEY and CDR2 is SMNVEV (reference sequence). The CDR3 spans 13 residues. The CDR3 reads CASSPLQSNEQFF. Here the CDR3 DNA reads TGTGCCAGCAGCCCACTTCAGAGCAATGAGCAGTTCTTC.

This chain connects TRBV7-9 to TRBJ2-3; 12 bases align to TRBD1. This CDR3 has 18 residues. Germline V gene sequence: CDR1 SEHNR, CDR2 FQNEAQ (reference sequence). J was trimmed by 2 bases and V by 1 base; bases with no gene match: 7. CDR3 DNA: TGTGCCAGCAGCTTAGAGGTTGGGGGACAGGGGGCCACAGATACGCAGTATTTT. Encoded protein: CASSLEVGGQGATDTQYF.

There are a few counts of this clonotype. The rearrangement links TRBV28 to TRBJ1-5; D ambiguous. This CDR3 has 13 residues. Looked up from germline, CDR1 is MDHEN and CDR2 is SYDVKM. Trimming took off 10 bases at V and 3 bases at J, with 13 bases between the two ends. In nucleotides, the CDR3 is TGTGCCACCGTAGGGTTTGTCAATCAGCCCCAGCATTTT. Translated: CATVGFVNQPQHF.

There are many counts of this clonotype. This CDR3 reads CASRSTSGAHNEQFF. As DNA, the CDR3 is TGCGCCAGCAGGTCGACTAGCGGGGCCCACAATGAGCAGTTCTTC. This chain links TRBV4-3 with TRBJ2-1; TRBD2 aligns across 11 bases. With V trimmed by 6 bases and J by 5 bases, 6 bases remained unmatched. The germline V gene has CDR1 LGHNA and CDR2 YSLEER. The CDR3 contains 15 residues.

This clonotype was detected a few times. The chain joins TRBV7-2 to TRBJ2-7; D is undetermined. Germline V gives CDR1 SGHTA, CDR2 FQGNSA. Trimming removed 1 base at V and 1 base at J, with 11 bases between. The CDR3 covers 15 residues. CDR3 nucleotide sequence: TGTGCCAGCAGCTTAGTAGGACGGCTTTCCTACGAGCAGTACTTC. It encodes CASSLVGRLSYEQYF.

The chain is built from TRBV6-6 and TRBJ1-4; TRBD1 is a possible D gene (6 bases). V was clipped by 6 bases and J by 8 bases, with 25 bases between them. This CDR3 region has 17 residues. Germline V gene lookup returns CDR1 MNHNY and CDR2 SVGAGI (reference sequence). In DNA form, the CDR3 reads TGTGCCAGCAGGCCTTTCTTTCAAGACAGGCTCAACGAAAAACTGTTTTTT. Its protein is CASRPFFQDRLNEKLFF.

The CDR3 here is CSVEGIGSYNEQFF. The CDR3 DNA follows: TGCAGCGTTGAAGGAATAGGCTCCTACAATGAGCAGTTCTTC. The V gene is TRBV29-1, the J gene TRBJ2-1; D not resolved. Trimming took off 1 base at V and 0 bases at J, with 7 bases between the two ends. CDR3 length equals 14 residues. Germline CDR1 is SQVTM and CDR2 is ANQGSEA.

This clonotype has at least ten counts. The chain links TRBV12-3 or TRBV12-4 to TRBJ1-1, with D perhaps matching TRBD1 (6 bases). The CDR3 spans 12 residues. With 7 bases removed from V and 7 bases from J, the gap between germline ends came to 13 bases. In nucleotides, the CDR3 is TGTGCCAGCAAACGACAGGCCTATGAAGCTTTCTTT. Protein product: CASKRQAYEAFF.

This clonotype came up once. The chain links TRBV19 to TRBJ1-4; unclear D gene. CDR1 is LNHDA, CDR2 SQIVND, per germline (reference sequence). Between the trimmed V and J ends, which lost 3 bases and 0 bases, there was a span of 14 bases. There are 17 residues in the CDR3. The CDR3 sequence: CASSIGMTFATNEKLFF. The CDR3 DNA is TGTGCCAGTAGTATCGGTATGACCTTTGCAACTAATGAAAAACTGTTTTTT.

The chain couples TRBV10-2 to TRBJ2-5; the D gene is possibly TRBD1 (6 bases). Per the germline V gene, CDR1 is WSHSY and CDR2 is SAAADI. The CDR3 contains 13 residues. Trimming removed 6 bases at V and 7 bases at J, with 15 bases between. The CDR3 loop reads CASRGGPQWTQYF. The CDR3 nucleotides read TGCGCCAGCAGAGGGGGACCTCAGTGGACCCAGTACTTC.

This clonotype appeared a few times. Germline is not matched at one junction end, which may reflect a read error. In nucleotides, the CDR3 is TGTGCTAGTGGTTTGGTCTCGGTGGAGGGGTTT. The encoded protein is CASGLVSVEGF. The chain is built from TRBV12-5 and TRBJ1-1, with D possibly matching TRBD1 (5 bases). Looked up from germline, CDR1 is LGHNT and CDR2 is FRNRAP. This CDR3 has 11 residues. Full variable domain (missing parts from reference TRBV12-5 and TRBJ1-1): DARVTQTPRHKVTEMGQEVTMRCQPILGHNTVFWYRQTMMQGLELLAYFRNRAPLDDSGMPKDRFSAEMPDATLATLKIQPSEPRDSAVYFCASGLVSVEGFGQGTRLTVV.

The chain has TRBV27 and TRBJ2-1; no reliable D call. The CDR3 totals 14 residues. Trimming pared 5 bases from V and 2 bases from J, leaving 10 bases between. Germline V gene sequence: CDR1 MNHEY, CDR2 SMNVEV (reference sequence). Here the CDR3 DNA reads TGTGCCAGCAGTCTTGCACCTCCCTACAATGAGCAGTTCTTC. It translates to CASSLAPPYNEQFF.

The gene calls are TRBV4-3 and TRBJ1-1; unclear D gene. Trimming pared 0 bases from V and 1 base from J, leaving 9 bases between. The CDR3 is 15 amino acids. CDR1 and CDR2 (germline): LGHNA, YSLEER. CDR3 DNA sequence: TGCGCCAGCAGCCAAGAAGGCGGGCAGAACACTGAAGCTTTCTTT. Protein: CASSQEGGQNTEAFF.

The chain joins TRBV28 to TRBJ2-1, with D perhaps matching TRBD1 (5 bases). The CDR3 covers 17 residues. V lost 2 bases to trimming and J lost 4 bases, with 18 bases between them. Germline V gene lookup returns CDR1 MDHEN and CDR2 SYDVKM. The CDR3 region has the DNA TGTGCCAGCAGTTTAAGCTGGGGCAGGGTAGGGTACAATGAGCAGTTCTTC. Residues: CASSLSWGRVGYNEQFF.

Only one count was recorded for this clonotype. The chain links TRBV27 to TRBJ1-3; perhaps TRBD1 as D (5 bases). The V and J ends lost 4 bases and 4 bases respectively, with 11 bases between them. Germline CDR1 MNHEY, CDR2 SMNVEV (reference sequence). CDR3 length: 14 amino acids. CDR3 sequence reads: CASSSGREGNTIYF. CDR3 DNA: TGTGCCAGCAGTTCAGGGAGGGAAGGAAACACCATATATTTT.

This rearrangement joins TRBV27 to TRBJ1-3; weak D call: TRBD1 (5 bases). Germline V lookup: CDR1 MNHEY, CDR2 SMNVEV (reference sequence). The CDR3 contains 13 residues. The V end lost 3 bases, the J end lost 4 bases, and 7 bases lay between the germline ends. As DNA, the CDR3 is TGTGCCAGCAGTTTGACAGTCGGAAACACCATATATTTT. It is translated as CASSLTVGNTIYF.

The V gene is TRBV7-9, the J gene TRBJ2-7; D is uncertain. There are 12 residues in the CDR3. Germline V gene data show CDR1 as SEHNR and CDR2 as FQNEAQ (reference sequence). V was cut by 5 bases and J by 3 bases, with 8 bases left in between. CDR3 nucleotides: TGTGCCAGCAGCCCCCTATACTACGAGCAGTACGTC. It yields the protein CASSPLYYEQYV.

In this sample, this clonotype turned up a few times. The chain combines TRBV7-8 with TRBJ1-2; D uncertain. This CDR3 is 13 amino acids long. Trimming cost V 3 bases and J 4 bases, with 9 bases left between them. CDR1 SGHVS and CDR2 FQNEAQ come from the germline V gene. The CDR3 region has the DNA TGTGCCAGCAGCTTTGGCCTAGCCTATGGCTACACCTTC. This codes for CASSFGLAYGYTF.

This clonotype occurred a few times. A junction boundary mismatches the germline segment, possibly from a read error. The chain carries TRBV7-8 and TRBJ1-2; D may be TRBD1 (6 bases). Germline assignment: CDR1 SGHVS and CDR2 FQNEAQ. CDR3 length equals 15 residues. The CDR3 sequence is CASRLGQGGNYGYTF. The CDR3 DNA reads TGTGCCAGCAGATTAGGCCAAGGGGGGAACTATGGCTACACCTTC.

The CDR3 sequence: CASSERDRYFTDTQYF. The CDR3 DNA sequence: TGTGCCAGCAGTGAACGGGACAGGTACTTCACAGATACGCAGTATTTT. This sequence joins TRBV2 and TRBJ2-3, with TRBD1 identical over 8 bases. The CDR3 is 16 residues long. Trimming took 2 bases from V and 2 from J; bases not matched to a gene: 6. CDR1 is SNHLY and CDR2 is FYNNEI in the germline V gene.

The chain is built from TRBV29-1 and TRBJ1-2, with 9 bases fitting TRBD1. CDR1 SQVTM and CDR2 ANQGSEA come from the germline V gene. With 7 bases clipped from V and 7 bases from J, the junction kept 13 bases outside the gene matches. The CDR3 is made up of 14 amino acids. The CDR3 here is CSASGQGFFGGYTF. The CDR3 DNA follows: TGCAGCGCTTCGGGACAGGGATTTTTTGGTGGCTACACCTTC.